The subject of this entry is one TCR beta chain. The data were produced by immunoSEQ multiplex PCR, yet TCRdb's version contains in-frame clones alone and is incomplete. Of some 38,000 clones in the sample, around 82% were seen once. The record originates from a study of a mutant IDH1 vaccine in newly diagnosed glioma. Time point defined: baseline, week 1 (first vaccination visit). Noted treatment: pre-vaccination baseline after standard-of-care therapy. Tumors from donors were new WHO grade 3 or 4 IDH1-mutant astrocytomas with ATRX loss. The material sequenced was PBMCs, taken from a glioma patient treated with radiotherapy, temozolomide or both. This clonotype was sampled from a man aged 35-49 years with glioma. Some clones in this sample may be carry-over from other donors' samples.

The CDR3 nucleotides read TGTGCCAGCAGCTTAGGGCTCTCGTTGGGGATGAACACTGAAGCTTTCTTT. Its protein is CASSLGLSLGMNTEAFF. The genes are TRBV7-2 and TRBJ1-1; D uncertain. In germline, CDR1 is SGHTA, CDR2 FQGNSA. The CDR3 sequence is 17 residues long. Trimming cost V 1 base and J 0 bases, with 15 bases left between them.